The following is a T cell receptor (beta chain) sequence with its context. Its antigen is undetermined. TCRdb keeps only in-frame clones here, not all; method: immunoSEQ multiplex PCR. The data contain 75,000 to 80,000 clones, 65% to 85% of them singletons. These data belong to a study of OX40 agonist ivuxolimab in advanced cancers. Study-wide points: Average numbers of expanded clones were greater in CD8+ T cells than in CD4+.

J lost 12 bases, V lost 5 bases, and 7 bases had no gene match. Looked up from germline, CDR1 is MNHEY and CDR2 is SVGAGI. The CDR3 is made up of 13 amino acids. Sample: CD4+ or CD8+ T cells sorted from blood, taken in a trial of the OX40 agonist ivuxolimab. This rearrangement joins TRBV6-5 to TRBJ2-1; TRBD2 aligns across 10 bases. The clonotype comes from an adult with an advanced solid tumor such as melanoma, head and neck, liver or kidney cancer. The CDR3 here is CASSPRLAGRQFF. The CDR3 region has the DNA TGTGCCAGCAGTCCACGACTAGCGGGTAGGCAGTTCTTC.